The rows below give T cell receptor beta chains drawn from one sample of a study of technical replicates of blood from a few donors. Libraries were prepared by immunoSEQ multiplex PCR; TCRdb keeps only in-frame clonotypes and omits some of them. The data contain around 72,000 clones, roughly 90% of them singletons. Material: PBMCs. Source of these receptors: a human donor in good health. Some clones in this sample may be carry-over from other donors' samples. Each CDR3 is given with its conserved first and last residue. The order of the fields is J gene, clone size, V gene, CDR3 protein. A row's size may be missing; if present it is once, few, many or a size class.

>TRBJ2-7|-|TRBV7-2
CASSLISSYEQYF
>TRBJ1-1|medium-sized|TRBV18
CASSPRQGEAFF
>TRBJ2-3|-|TRBV7-9
CASSQTDTQYF
>TRBJ2-3|-|TRBV25-1
CASTSAGLSSDTQYF
>TRBJ1-2|-|TRBV4-1
CASSHPPRGYGYTF
>TRBJ2-3|-|TRBV6-1
CASSEVAGGVTDTQYF
>TRBJ1-3|-|TRBV19
CASSADRLSSGNTIYF
>TRBJ1-4|-|TRBV7-2
CASSLFGATNEKLFF
>TRBJ1-2|few|TRBV30
CAWRAGSGKGYTF
>TRBJ2-7|-|TRBV5-6
CASSSRTGVYEQYF
>TRBJ1-1|-|TRBV5-4
CASSGLRTGPNTEAFF
>TRBJ2-7|-|TRBV7-2
CATPGYEQYF
>TRBJ2-7|-|TRBV5-3
CARTPSSAKYEQYF
>TRBJ1-1|once|TRBV2
CASSEALTSEAFF
>TRBJ1-3|-|TRBV13
CASSLRTPSSGNTIYF
>TRBJ2-3|-|TRBV4-3
CASSLGVTSTDTQYF
>TRBJ2-3|-|TRBV4-2
CASSQDQRGRFSDTQYF
>TRBJ2-1|once|TRBV5-6
CASSLLAGVGGNEQFF
>TRBJ2-1|-|TRBV7-6
CASSPPYAGVEQFF
>TRBJ1-2|-|TRBV18
CASSPIGEVNYGYTF
>TRBJ1-3|-|TRBV7-3
CASSLAGTGGENTIYF
>TRBJ1-5|-|TRBV19
CASRSGDYQPQHF
>TRBJ1-5|few|TRBV7-9
CASSFGFQPQHF
>TRBJ2-2|-|TRBV9
CASSVDIGELFF
>TRBJ2-3|-|TRBV7-2
CASSLTRDRGTDTQYF
>TRBJ1-2|-|TRBV6-4
CASSDSTGSRGYTF
>TRBJ2-5|-|TRBV2
CASSEFRETQYF
>TRBJ2-6|-|TRBV7-2
CASSNSLRRQSRANVLTF
>TRBJ1-5|-|TRBV19
CASSRDRGNQPQHF
>TRBJ1-1|-|TRBV19
CASSMRQGEAFF
>TRBJ2-7|-|TRBV4-1
CASSQDFPGGSYEQYF